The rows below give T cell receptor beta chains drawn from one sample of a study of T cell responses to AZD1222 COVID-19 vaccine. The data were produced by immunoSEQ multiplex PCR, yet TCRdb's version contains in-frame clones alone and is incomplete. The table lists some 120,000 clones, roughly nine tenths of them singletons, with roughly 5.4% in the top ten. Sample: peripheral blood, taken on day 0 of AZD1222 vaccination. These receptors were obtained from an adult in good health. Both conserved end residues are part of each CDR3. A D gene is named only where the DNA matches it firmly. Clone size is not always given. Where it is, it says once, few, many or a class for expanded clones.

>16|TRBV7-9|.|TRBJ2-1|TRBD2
CASSLELAGGPNEQFF
TGTGCCAGCAGCTTAGAGCTAGCGGGAGGGCCCAATGAGCAGTTCTTC
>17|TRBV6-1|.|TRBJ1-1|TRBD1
CASSGITSGQGNTEAFF
TGTGCCAGCAGTGGTATAACCTCGGGACAGGGTAACACTGAAGCTTTCTTT
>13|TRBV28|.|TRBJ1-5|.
CASTPGGTQPQHF
TGTGCCAGCACCCCGGGGGGGACTCAGCCCCAGCATTTT
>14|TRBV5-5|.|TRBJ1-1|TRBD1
CASSLWTGRTEAFF
TGTGCCAGCAGCTTGTGGACAGGGCGGACTGAAGCTTTCTTT
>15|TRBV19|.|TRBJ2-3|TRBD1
CASSLDRVITDTQYF
TGTGCCAGTAGTCTGGACAGGGTAATCACAGATACGCAGTATTTT
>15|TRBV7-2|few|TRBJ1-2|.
CASSPLGGGVYGYTF
TGTGCCAGCAGCCCATTAGGGGGTGGGGTCTATGGCTACACCTTC
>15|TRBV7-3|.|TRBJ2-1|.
CASSPFGVGGDEQFF
TGTGCCAGCAGCCCCTTCGGGGTGGGGGGCGATGAGCAGTTCTTC
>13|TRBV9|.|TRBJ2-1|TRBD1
CASSLQATGEQFF
TGTGCCAGCAGCTTACAAGCGACAGGGGAGCAGTTCTTC
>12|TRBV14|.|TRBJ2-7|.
CASGQVLLEQYF
TGTGCCAGCGGGCAGGTCCTCTTAGAGCAGTACTTC
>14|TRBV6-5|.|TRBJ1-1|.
CASSHTRVNTEAFF
TGTGCCAGCAGTCATACCAGAGTGAACACTGAAGCTTTCTTT
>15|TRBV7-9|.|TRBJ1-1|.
CASSLHRVENTEAFF
TGTGCCAGCAGCTTACACAGGGTCGAGAACACTGAAGCTTTCTTT
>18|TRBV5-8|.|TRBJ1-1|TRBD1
CASSLYKGGQGIFTEAFF
TGTGCCAGCAGCTTGTACAAGGGCGGACAGGGCATTTTCACTGAAGCTTTCTTT
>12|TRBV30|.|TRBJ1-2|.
CAWSNVRDGYTF
TGTGCCTGGAGTAATGTCAGAGATGGCTACACCTTC
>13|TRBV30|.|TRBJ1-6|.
CAWSEILNSPLHF
TGTGCCTGGAGTGAGATTCTTAATTCACCCCTCCACTTT
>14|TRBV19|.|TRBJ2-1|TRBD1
CAVTRDSSYNEQFF
TGTGCCGTCACCCGGGACAGCTCCTACAATGAGCAGTTCTTC
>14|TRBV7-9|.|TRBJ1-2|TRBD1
CASSEQGLSYGYTF
TGTGCCAGCAGCGAACAGGGGCTTTCCTATGGCTACACCTTC
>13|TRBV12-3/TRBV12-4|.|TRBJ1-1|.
CASTVGGDTEAFF
TGTGCCAGTACGGTCGGCGGGGACACTGAAGCTTTCTTT
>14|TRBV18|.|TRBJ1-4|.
CASSGPGKNEKLFF
TGTGCCAGCTCAGGTCCGGGCAAAAATGAAAAACTGTTTTTT
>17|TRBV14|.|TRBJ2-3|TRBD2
CASSPRGPAGGTDTQYF
TGTGCCAGCAGCCCCAGAGGGCCAGCGGGGGGCACAGATACGCAGTATTTT
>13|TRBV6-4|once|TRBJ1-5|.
CASSEGVGQPQHF
TGTGCCAGCAGTGAGGGGGTAGGACAGCCCCAGCATTTT
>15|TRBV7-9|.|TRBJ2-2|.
CASSLGGQRAGELFF
TGTGCCAGCAGCCTCGGGGGGCAGCGGGCCGGGGAGCTGTTTTTT
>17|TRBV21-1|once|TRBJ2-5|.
CASSKGLGTALQETQYF
TGTGCCAGCAGCAAAGGGCTAGGCACAGCTCTTCAAGAGACCCAGTACTTC
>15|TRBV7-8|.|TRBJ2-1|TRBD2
CASSSRLAVGNEQFF
TGTGCCAGCAGCTCCCGACTAGCGGTGGGCAATGAGCAGTTCTTC
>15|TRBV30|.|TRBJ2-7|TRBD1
CAWSTIGTGVLEQYF
TGTGCCTGGAGTACCATAGGGACAGGGGTCCTCGAGCAGTACTTC
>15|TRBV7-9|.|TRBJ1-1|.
CASSSPGQRGTEAFF
TGTGCCAGCAGCTCTCCGGGTCAAAGGGGGACTGAAGCTTTCTTT
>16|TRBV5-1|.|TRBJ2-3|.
CASSPGSLSGADTQYF
TGCGCCAGCAGCCCCGGTTCCTTATCGGGCGCAGATACGCAGTATTTT
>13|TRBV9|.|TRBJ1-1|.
CASSAQLAAEAFF
TGTGCCAGCAGCGCCCAGTTGGCCGCTGAAGCTTTCTTT
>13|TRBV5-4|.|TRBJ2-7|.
CASSFGHTYEQYF
TGTGCCAGCAGCTTTGGACACACCTACGAGCAGTACTTC
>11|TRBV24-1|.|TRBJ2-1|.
CATSRENEQFF
TGTGCCACCAGTAGAGAGAATGAGCAGTTCTTC
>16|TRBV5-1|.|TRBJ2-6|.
CASSLGLPSGANVLTF
TGCGCCAGCAGCTTGGGGCTTCCCTCTGGGGCCAACGTCCTGACTTTC
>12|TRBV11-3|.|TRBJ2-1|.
CASSRGYNEQFF
TGTGCCAGCAGCCGGGGGTACAATGAGCAGTTCTTC
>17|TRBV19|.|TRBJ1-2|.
CASSIHSMGDNFYGYTF
TGTGCCAGTAGTATTCATTCGATGGGGGACAACTTCTATGGCTACACCTTC
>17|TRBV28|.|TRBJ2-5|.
CASSPGILDGYQETQYF
TGTGCCAGCAGCCCAGGTATTCTAGACGGGTACCAAGAGACCCAGTACTTC
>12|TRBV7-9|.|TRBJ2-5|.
CASSGEGETQYF
TGTGCCAGCAGCGGGGAAGGAGAGACCCAGTACTTC
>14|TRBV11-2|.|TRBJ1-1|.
CASSLGEINTEAFF
TGTGCCAGCAGCTTGGGGGAGATAAACACTGAAGCTTTCTTT
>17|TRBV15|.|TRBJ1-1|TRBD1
CATSRDSSMHRGTEAFF
TGTGCCACCAGCAGAGATTCCAGCATGCACAGGGGCACTGAAGCTTTCTTT
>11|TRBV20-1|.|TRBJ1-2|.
CSASRGYGYTF
TGCAGTGCCTCTAGGGGCTATGGCTACACCTTC
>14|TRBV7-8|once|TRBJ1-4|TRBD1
CASSNDRGREKLFF
TGTGCCAGCAGCAATGACAGGGGGCGAGAAAAACTGTTTTTT
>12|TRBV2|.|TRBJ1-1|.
CASSRAGAEAFF
TGTGCCAGCAGTCGGGCAGGGGCTGAAGCTTTCTTT
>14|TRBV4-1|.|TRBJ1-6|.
CASSDGASNSPLHF
TGCGCCAGCAGCGACGGGGCATCCAATTCACCCCTCCACTTT